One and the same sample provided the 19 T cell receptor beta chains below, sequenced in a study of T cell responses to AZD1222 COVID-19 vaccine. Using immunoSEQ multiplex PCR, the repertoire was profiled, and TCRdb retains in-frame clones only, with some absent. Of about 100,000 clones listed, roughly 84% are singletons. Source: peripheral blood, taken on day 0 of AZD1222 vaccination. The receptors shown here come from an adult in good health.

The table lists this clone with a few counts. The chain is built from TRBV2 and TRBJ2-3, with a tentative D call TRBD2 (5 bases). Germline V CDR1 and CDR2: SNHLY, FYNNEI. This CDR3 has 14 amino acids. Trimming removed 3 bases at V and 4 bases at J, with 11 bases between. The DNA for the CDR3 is TGTGCCAGCAGTGAGGAGCGGCCCCCAGATACGCAGTATTTT. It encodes CASSEERPPDTQYF.

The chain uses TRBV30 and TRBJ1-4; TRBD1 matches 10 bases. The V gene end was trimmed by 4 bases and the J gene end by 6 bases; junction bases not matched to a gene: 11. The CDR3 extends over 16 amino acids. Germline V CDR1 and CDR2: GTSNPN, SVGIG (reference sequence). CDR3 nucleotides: TGTGCCTGGAAGCCTACGAAGACAGGGGGCGATGAAAAACTGTTTTTT. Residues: CAWKPTKTGGDEKLFF.

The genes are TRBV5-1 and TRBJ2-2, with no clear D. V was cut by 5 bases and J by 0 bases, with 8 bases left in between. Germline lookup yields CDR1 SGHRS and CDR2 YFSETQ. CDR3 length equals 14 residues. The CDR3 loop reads CASSAGANTGELFF. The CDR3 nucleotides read TGCGCCAGCAGTGCAGGAGCGAACACCGGGGAGCTGTTTTTT.

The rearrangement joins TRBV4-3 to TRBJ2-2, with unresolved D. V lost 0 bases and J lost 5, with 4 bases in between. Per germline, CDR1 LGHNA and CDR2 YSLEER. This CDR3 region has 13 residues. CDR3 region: CASSQDWTGELFF. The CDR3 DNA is TGCGCCAGCAGCCAAGATTGGACCGGGGAGCTGTTTTTT.

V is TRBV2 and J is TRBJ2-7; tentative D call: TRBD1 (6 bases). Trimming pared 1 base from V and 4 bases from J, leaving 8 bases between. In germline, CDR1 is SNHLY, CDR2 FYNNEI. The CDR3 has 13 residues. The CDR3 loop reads CASSEGTAYEQYF. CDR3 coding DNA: TGTGCCAGCAGTGAAGGGACAGCGTACGAGCAGTACTTC. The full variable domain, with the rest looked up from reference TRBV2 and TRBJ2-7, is EPEVTQTPSHQVTQMGQEVILRCVPISNHLYFYWYRQILGQKVEFLVSFYNNEISEKSEIFDDQFSVERPDGSNFTLKIRSTKLEDSAMYFCASSEGTAYEQYFGPGTRLTVT.

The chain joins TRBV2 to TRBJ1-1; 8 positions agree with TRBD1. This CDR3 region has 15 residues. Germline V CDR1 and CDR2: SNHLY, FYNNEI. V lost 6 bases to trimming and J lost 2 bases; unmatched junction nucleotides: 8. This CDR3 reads CASRLGQGSNTEAFF. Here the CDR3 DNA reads TGTGCCAGCAGACTCGGACAGGGATCAAACACTGAAGCTTTCTTT.

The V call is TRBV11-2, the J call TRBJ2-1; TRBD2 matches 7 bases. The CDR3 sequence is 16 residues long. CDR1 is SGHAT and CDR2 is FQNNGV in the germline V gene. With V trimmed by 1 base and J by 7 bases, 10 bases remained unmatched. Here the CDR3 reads CASSLGTSGIDNEQFF. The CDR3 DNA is TGTGCCAGCAGCTTAGGAACCAGCGGGATCGATAATGAGCAGTTCTTC. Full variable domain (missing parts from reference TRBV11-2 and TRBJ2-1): EAGVAQSPRYKIIEKRQSVAFWCNPISGHATLYWYQQILGQGPKLLIQFQNNGVVDDSQLPKDRFSAERLKGVDSTLKIQPAKLEDSAVYLCASSLGTSGIDNEQFFGPGTRLTVL.

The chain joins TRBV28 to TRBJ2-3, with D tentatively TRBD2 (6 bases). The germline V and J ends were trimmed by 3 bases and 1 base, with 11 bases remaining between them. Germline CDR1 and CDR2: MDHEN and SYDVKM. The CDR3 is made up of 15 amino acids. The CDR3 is CASSFPGSGTDTQYF. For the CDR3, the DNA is TGTGCCAGCAGTTTTCCCGGGAGTGGCACAGATACGCAGTATTTT. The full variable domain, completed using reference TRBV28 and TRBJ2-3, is DVKVTQSSRYLVKRTGEKVFLECVQDMDHENMFWYRQDPGLGLRLIYFSYDVKMKEKGDIPEGYSVSREKKERFSLILESASTNQTSMYLCASSFPGSGTDTQYFGPGTRLTVL.

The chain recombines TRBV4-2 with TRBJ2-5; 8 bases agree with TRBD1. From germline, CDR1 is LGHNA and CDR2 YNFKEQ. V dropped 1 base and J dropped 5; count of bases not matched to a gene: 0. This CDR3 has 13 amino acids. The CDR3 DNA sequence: TGTGCCAGCAGCCAAGGACAGGGGGAGACCCAGTACTTC. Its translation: CASSQGQGETQYF.

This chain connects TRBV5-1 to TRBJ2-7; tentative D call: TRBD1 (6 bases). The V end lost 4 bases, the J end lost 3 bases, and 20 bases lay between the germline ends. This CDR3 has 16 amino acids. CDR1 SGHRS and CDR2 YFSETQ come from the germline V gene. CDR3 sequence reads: CASSTATRTAFYEQYF. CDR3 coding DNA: TGCGCCAGCAGCACCGCTACCCGGACAGCCTTCTACGAGCAGTACTTC. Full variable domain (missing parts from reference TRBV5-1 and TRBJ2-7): KAGVTQTPRYLIKTRGQQVTLSCSPISGHRSVSWYQQTPGQGLQFLFEYFSETQRNKGNFPGRFSGRQFSNSRSEMNVSTLELGDSALYLCASSTATRTAFYEQYFGPGTRLTVT.

The CDR3 DNA is TGTGCCATCAGTGATAGGGGCGCAGGGGGCGCAGGTAGGACTGAAGCTTTCTTT. Its translation: CAISDRGAGGAGRTEAFF. The chain carries TRBV10-3 and TRBJ1-1; TRBD1 aligns across 8 bases. The CDR3 runs 18 residues. CDR1 is ENHRY and CDR2 is SYGVKD in the germline V gene. The trim removed 3 bases at V and 5 bases at J, leaving 17 bases unmatched.

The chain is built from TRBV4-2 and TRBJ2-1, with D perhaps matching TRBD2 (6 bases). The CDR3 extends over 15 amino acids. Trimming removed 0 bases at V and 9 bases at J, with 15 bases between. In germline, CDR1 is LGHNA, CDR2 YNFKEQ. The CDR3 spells CASSQDYGRRSEQFF. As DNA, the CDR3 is TGTGCCAGCAGCCAAGATTACGGGAGAAGGAGTGAGCAGTTCTTC.

The CDR3 sequence: CASRTTAVSPMEQYF. The CDR3 nucleotides are TGTGCCAGCAGGACCACGGCCGTATCCCCCATGGAGCAGTACTTC. This sequence joins TRBV6-5 and TRBJ2-7, with no clear D. This CDR3 comprises 15 residues. Germline-derived CDR1 and CDR2 are MNHEY and SVGAGI. V gave up 6 bases and J gave up 7 bases, with 22 bases separating them.

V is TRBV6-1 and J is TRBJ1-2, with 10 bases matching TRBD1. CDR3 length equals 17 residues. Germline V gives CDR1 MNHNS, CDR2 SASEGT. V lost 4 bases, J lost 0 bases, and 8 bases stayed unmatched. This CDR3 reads CASSGRQGARPNYGYTF. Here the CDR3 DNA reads TGTGCCAGCAGTGGGCGACAGGGGGCCCGTCCTAACTATGGCTACACCTTC.

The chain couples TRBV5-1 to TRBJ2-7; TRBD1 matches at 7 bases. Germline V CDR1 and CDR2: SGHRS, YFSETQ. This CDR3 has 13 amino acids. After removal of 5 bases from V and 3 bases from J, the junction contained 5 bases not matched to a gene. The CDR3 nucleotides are TGCGCCAGCAGTATCCAGGGGGTCTACGAGCAGTACTTC. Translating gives CASSIQGVYEQYF. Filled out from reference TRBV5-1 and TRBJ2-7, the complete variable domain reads KAGVTQTPRYLIKTRGQQVTLSCSPISGHRSVSWYQQTPGQGLQFLFEYFSETQRNKGNFPGRFSGRQFSNSRSEMNVSTLELGDSALYLCASSIQGVYEQYFGPGTRLTVT.

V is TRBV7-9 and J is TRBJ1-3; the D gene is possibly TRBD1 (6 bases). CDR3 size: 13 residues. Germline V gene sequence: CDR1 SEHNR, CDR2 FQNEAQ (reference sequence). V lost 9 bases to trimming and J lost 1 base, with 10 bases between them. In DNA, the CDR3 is TGTGCCAGTATTACAGGGTCTGGAAACACCATATATTTT. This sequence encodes CASITGSGNTIYF.

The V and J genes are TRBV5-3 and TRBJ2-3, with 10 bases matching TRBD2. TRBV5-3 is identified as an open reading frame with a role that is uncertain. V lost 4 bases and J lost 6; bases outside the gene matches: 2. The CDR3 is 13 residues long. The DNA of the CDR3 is TGTGCCAGAAGCGGGACTAGCGAGGATACGCAGTATTTT. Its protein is CARSGTSEDTQYF.

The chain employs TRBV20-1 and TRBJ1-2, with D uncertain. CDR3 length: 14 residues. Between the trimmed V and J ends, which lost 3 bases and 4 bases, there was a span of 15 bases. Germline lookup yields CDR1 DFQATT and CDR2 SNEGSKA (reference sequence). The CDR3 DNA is TGCAGTGCTAGTCACCCGTTTAGGTCCTATGGCTACACCTTC. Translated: CSASHPFRSYGYTF.

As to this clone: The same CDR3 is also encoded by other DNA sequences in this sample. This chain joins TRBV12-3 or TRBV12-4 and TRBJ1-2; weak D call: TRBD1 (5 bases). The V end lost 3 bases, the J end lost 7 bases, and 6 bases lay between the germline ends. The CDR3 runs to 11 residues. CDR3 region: CASSLGGGYTF. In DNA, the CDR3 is TGTGCCAGCAGTTTGGGGGGTGGCTACACCTTC.